These 8 T cell receptor beta chains came from one sample sequenced in a study of blood T cell repertoires in COVID-19. Only in-frame clones appear in the TCRdb table, and some are missing; sequencing was by immunoSEQ multiplex PCR. The data hold about 160,000 clones, with about 80% observed a single time. The sample comprised PBMCs or T cells enriched from blood (not recorded which). Receptors were obtained from a woman between 55 and 75 years old who had recovered from COVID-19.

The chain joins TRBV7-9 to TRBJ2-1, with 11 bases matching TRBD2. This CDR3 has 17 residues. Germline V gene lookup returns CDR1 SEHNR and CDR2 FQNEAQ (reference sequence). J lost 6 bases, V lost 5 bases, and 12 bases had no gene match. This CDR3 is CASSPSGGPDLGNEQFF. The DNA of the CDR3 is TGTGCCAGCAGCCCTAGCGGGGGGCCTGACTTGGGCAATGAGCAGTTCTTC. Supplemented by reference TRBV7-9 and TRBJ2-1, the full variable domain reads DTGVSQNPRHKITKRGQNVTFRCDPISEHNRLYWYRQTLGQGPEFLTYFQNEAQLEKSRLLSDRFSAERPKGSFSTLEIQRTEQGDSAMYLCASSPSGGPDLGNEQFFGPGTRLTVL.

V usage is TRBV7-3 and J usage is TRBJ2-2, with 7 bases that match TRBD1. With V trimmed by 4 bases and J by 6 bases, 2 bases remained unmatched. There are 13 residues in the CDR3. Germline V gene data show CDR1 as SGHTA and CDR2 as FQGTGA. As DNA, the CDR3 is TGTGCCAGCAGCTCTGACAGGGCCGGGGAGCTGTTTTTT. Its protein product is CASSSDRAGELFF.

V gene TRBV5-1 combines with J gene TRBJ1-5, with D hard to call. The V end lost 2 bases, the J end lost 0 bases, and 9 bases lay between the germline ends. CDR1 and CDR2 (germline): SGHRS, YFSETQ. This CDR3 comprises 15 residues. The CDR3 loop is CASSFSGSSNQPQHF. The CDR3 coding sequence is TGCGCCAGCAGCTTCTCCGGGTCTAGCAATCAGCCCCAGCATTTT. Full variable domain (rest looked up from reference TRBV5-1 and TRBJ1-5): KAGVTQTPRYLIKTRGQQVTLSCSPISGHRSVSWYQQTPGQGLQFLFEYFSETQRNKGNFPGRFSGRQFSNSRSEMNVSTLELGDSALYLCASSFSGSSNQPQHFGDGTRLSIL.

This chain joins TRBV10-3 and TRBJ2-7; 7 bases match TRBD1. CDR3 length equals 15 residues. V lost 3 bases and J lost 2; bases outside the gene matches: 7. Germline V lookup: CDR1 ENHRY, CDR2 SYGVKD. CDR3: CAISDSGRGTYEQYF. The CDR3 DNA follows: TGTGCCATCAGTGATTCCGGCAGGGGGACCTACGAGCAGTACTTC.

The chain is built from TRBV29-1 and TRBJ1-1; D unresolved. The CDR3 contains 12 residues. Trimming cost V 3 bases and J 10 bases, with 15 bases left between them. Per the germline V gene, CDR1 is SQVTM and CDR2 is ANQGSEA. CDR3 protein: CSVESPGYGAFF. As DNA, the CDR3 is TGCAGCGTTGAGAGTCCGGGGTATGGAGCTTTCTTT.

This chain joins TRBV19 and TRBJ1-2, with 8 nucleotides matching TRBD1. This CDR3 is built from 13 residues. Germline CDR1 is LNHDA and CDR2 is SQIVND (reference sequence). With 3 bases clipped from V and 8 bases from J, the junction kept 5 bases outside the gene matches. The CDR3 coding sequence is TGTGCCAGTAGTATTTCAGGGGGCAACGGCTACACCTTC. Translated, it gives CASSISGGNGYTF.

V usage is TRBV3-1 (or the pseudogene TRBV3-2) and J usage is TRBJ2-3; 10 nucleotides align to TRBD2. Trimming at V came to 3 bases and at J to 6 bases, leaving 6 bases not matched to a gene. Germline loops: CDR1 LGHDT, CDR2 YNNKEL (reference sequence). The CDR3 spans 15 residues. The CDR3 is CASSHLAGGLDTQYF. CDR3 bases: TGTGCCAGCAGCCACTTAGCGGGGGGTTTGGATACGCAGTATTTT.

The chain links TRBV19 to TRBJ1-6, with 7 bases identical to TRBD1. The germline CDR1 and CDR2 sequences are LNHDA and SQIVND (reference sequence). V was pared by 2 bases and J by 6 bases, with 1 base of the junction left unmatched. The CDR3 runs to 14 residues. CDR3 in amino acids: CASSITGANSPLHF. CDR3 sequence (DNA): TGTGCCAGTAGTATAACAGGGGCTAATTCACCCCTCCACTTT.